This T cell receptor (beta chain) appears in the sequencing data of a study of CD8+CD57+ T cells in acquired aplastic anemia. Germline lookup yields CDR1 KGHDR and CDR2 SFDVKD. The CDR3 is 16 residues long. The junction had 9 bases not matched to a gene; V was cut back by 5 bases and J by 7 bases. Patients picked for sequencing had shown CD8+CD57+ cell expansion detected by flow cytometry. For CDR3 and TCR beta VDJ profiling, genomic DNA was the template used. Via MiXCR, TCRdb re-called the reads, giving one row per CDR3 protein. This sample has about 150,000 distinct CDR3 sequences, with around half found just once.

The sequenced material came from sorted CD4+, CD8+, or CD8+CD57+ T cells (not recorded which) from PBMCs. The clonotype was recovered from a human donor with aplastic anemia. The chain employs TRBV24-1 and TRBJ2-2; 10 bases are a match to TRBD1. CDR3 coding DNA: TGTGCCACCAGTGCACTGGGACAGGGGAGCGGCGGGGAGCTGTTTTTT. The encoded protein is CATSALGQGSGGELFF.